This is a list of T cell receptor beta chains from one sample in a study of regulatory and conventional T cells in RAG deficiency. The table came from immunoSEQ multiplex PCR; TCRdb's copy has only in-frame clones and leaves some out. The repertoire includes 30,000 to 35,000 clones, about 90% of them detected once, and 5% to 6.5% sits in the top ten. This sample was also put to use in a study of regulatory T cells.

Sequences were obtained from CD8+ T cells sorted from blood. These receptors were collected from a human donor in good health. CDR3s include the opening cysteine and the closing phenylalanine or tryptophan. Each record gives: clone size, D gene, J gene, V gene, CDR3 protein, CDR3 DNA. The D gene is left open where the match is weak. Clone size is shown for a subset of rows, as once, few, many or a class of expanded clone.

>NA|NA|TRBJ1-1|TRBV27
CASAEGNTEAFF
TGTGCCAGCGCCGAGGGGAACACTGAAGCTTTCTTT
>NA|NA|TRBJ2-3|TRBV5-6
CASSRSVDTQYF
TGTGCCAGCAGCCGTTCGGTAGATACGCAGTATTTT
>NA|NA|TRBJ1-2|TRBV7-9
CASSKRGGYTF
TGTGCCAGCAGCAAAAGAGGTGGCTACACCTTC
>NA|NA|TRBJ1-2|TRBV27
CASGTDIYGYTF
TGTGCCAGCGGGACGGACATCTATGGCTACACCTTC
>once|TRBD1|TRBJ1-5|TRBV5-6
CASSYGQGYGQPQHF
TGTGCCAGCAGCTACGGACAGGGGTACGGTCAGCCCCAGCATTTT
>NA|TRBD1|TRBJ2-7|TRBV4-3
CASSLDETGFGYEQYF
TGCGCCAGCAGCCTCGATGAGACAGGGTTCGGGTACGAGCAGTACTTC
>NA|NA|TRBJ1-1|TRBV5-1
CASSVGHSNTEAFF
TGCGCCAGCAGCGTCGGACATTCGAACACTGAAGCTTTCTTT
>NA|TRBD2|TRBJ2-3|TRBV28
CASIAVGGAGTDTQYF
TGTGCCAGCATTGCCGTCGGGGGGGCCGGCACAGATACGCAGTATTTT
>NA|NA|TRBJ2-7|TRBV2
CASSEYRQGINEQYF
TGTGCCAGCAGTGAATATCGGCAGGGGATTAACGAGCAGTACTTC
>NA|NA|TRBJ2-7|TRBV6-6
CASNPGLSYEQYF
TGTGCCAGCAATCCAGGACTTTCCTACGAGCAGTACTTC
>NA|NA|TRBJ2-1|TRBV9
CASSVVSNEQFF
TGTGCCAGCAGCGTAGTCAGCAATGAGCAGTTCTTC
>NA|NA|TRBJ2-5|TRBV11-2
CASSLGDSSQETQYF
TGTGCCAGCAGCTTAGGTGACAGCAGTCAAGAGACCCAGTACTTC
>NA|NA|TRBJ1-3|TRBV14
CASSQAGDQLTIYF
TGTGCCAGCAGCCAAGCGGGGGATCAACTCACCATATATTTT
>NA|NA|TRBJ2-3|TRBV18
CASSFLTVTDTQYF
TGTGCCAGCTCATTTTTAACTGTAACAGATACGCAGTATTTT
>NA|TRBD1|TRBJ1-2|TRBV7-6
CASSLGTGYGYTF
TGTGCCAGCAGCTTAGGGACAGGATATGGCTACACCTTC
>NA|NA|TRBJ2-3|TRBV10-1
CASSARAAPVEWDTQYF
TGCGCCAGCAGTGCCAGGGCGGCCCCAGTTGAGTGGGATACGCAGTATTTT
>NA|TRBD1|TRBJ1-1|TRBV5-8
CASSLAGSTGGGRAFF
TGTGCCAGCAGCTTGGCTGGTTCGACAGGGGGCGGGAGAGCTTTCTTT
>NA|NA|TRBJ1-1|TRBV10-2
CASSDSLGGAGTEAFF
TGCGCCAGCAGTGATTCTTTGGGGGGGGCTGGCACTGAAGCTTTCTTT
>NA|NA|TRBJ2-7|TRBV4-3
CASSQDNREAYEQYF
TGCGCCAGCAGCCAAGATAACAGGGAAGCCTACGAGCAGTACTTC
>NA|TRBD2|TRBJ2-2|TRBV19
CASSPLAGGPGELFF
TGTGCCAGTAGTCCCCTAGCGGGAGGTCCCGGGGAGCTGTTTTTT
>NA|TRBD2|TRBJ2-7|TRBV4-1
CASSQGGGITYEQYF
TGCGCCAGCAGCCAAGGCGGGGGGATTACCTACGAGCAGTACTTC
>NA|NA|TRBJ2-7|TRBV4-1
CASSQEGNSYEQYF
TGCGCCAGCAGCCAAGAAGGCAACAGCTACGAGCAGTACTTC
>NA|NA|TRBJ1-1|TRBV5-5
CASSWERGTEAFF
TGTGCCAGCAGCTGGGAACGTGGTACTGAAGCTTTCTTT
>NA|NA|TRBJ2-7|TRBV28
CATYTGYTYEQYF
TGTGCCACCTATACAGGATACACCTACGAGCAGTACTTC
>NA|NA|TRBJ1-3|TRBV6-5
CASSVDGHSGNTIYF
TGTGCCAGCAGTGTTGACGGTCACTCTGGAAACACCATATATTTT
>NA|NA|TRBJ2-1|TRBV6-5
CASRRVSGSYNEQFF
TGTGCCAGCAGGCGGGTGAGCGGCTCCTACAATGAGCAGTTCTTC
>NA|NA|TRBJ2-1|TRBV7-8
CASSLELHNEQFF
TGTGCCAGCAGCTTAGAATTACACAATGAGCAGTTCTTC
>NA|NA|TRBJ2-1|TRBV30
CAWSHGVAEQFF
TGTGCCTGGAGTCATGGGGTGGCAGAGCAGTTCTTC
>NA|NA|TRBJ1-2|TRBV7-3
CASSFNPRNGYTF
TGTGCCAGCAGCTTCAATCCAAGAAATGGCTACACCTTC
>NA|NA|TRBJ2-7|TRBV13
CASSPRASYEQYF
TGTGCCAGCAGCCCACGTGCTTCCTACGAGCAGTACTTC
>once|NA|TRBJ2-7|TRBV7-8
CASTPGLQSSYEQYF
TGTGCCAGCACCCCGGGACTCCAAAGCTCCTACGAGCAGTACTTC
>NA|NA|TRBJ2-7|TRBV19
CASSISEAASRYEQYF
TGTGCCAGTAGTATTAGTGAGGCGGCATCCCGCTACGAGCAGTACTTC
>NA|NA|TRBJ2-7|TRBV11-3
CASSLPRESEQYF
TGTGCCAGCAGCCTCCCCCGGGAGTCCGAGCAGTACTTC
>NA|TRBD1|TRBJ2-2|TRBV25-1
CASSGTGGRTGELFF
TGTGCCAGCAGTGGCACAGGGGGCAGAACCGGGGAGCTGTTTTTT
>NA|TRBD1|TRBJ1-6|TRBV5-4
CASSSGQGGYSPLHF
TGTGCCAGCAGCTCCGGACAGGGGGGGTATTCACCCCTCCACTTT
>NA|NA|TRBJ2-3|TRBV7-6
CASSLGRGAADTQYF
TGTGCCAGCAGCTTAGGTCGGGGGGCGGCAGATACGCAGTATTTT
>once|NA|TRBJ1-2|TRBV5-5
CASSLDGPLGYTF
TGTGCCAGCAGCTTGGACGGCCCTCTTGGCTACACCTTC